Below, one T cell receptor (beta chain) is given with its context. No antigen is known for it. The junction and the germline gene differ at one end; a read error may be behind it. This specimen comes from a study of identical twins. General study findings and limits: Some out-of-frame alpha sequences were shared by twins, and these showed excess low generation probability. Cross-sectional statistics, not tracking of the same donors, supported the conclusions. While abundant cord blood beta clonotypes carried fewer insertions, memory repertoires showed no such pattern.

Template switching supplied a universal primer site; unique molecular identifiers were carried on the cDNA. TCRdb independently ran MiXCR on the 5' RACE reads; one entry per CDR3 protein. The data contain approximately 1.8 million distinct CDR3 sequences, about 31% of them seen just once; the ten biggest clones take up about 0.27%. The receptor was derived from a newborn girl in good health. Sequencing input: cord blood.

The CDR3 region has the DNA TGTGCCTGCAGTTTTATGCAGGGGCGAACAGATACGCAGTATTTT. It is translated as CACSFMQGRTDTQYF. The chain combines TRBV12-3 or TRBV12-4 with TRBJ2-3; D might be TRBD1 (6 bases). The CDR3 sequence is 15 residues long.